Each of the 20 T cell receptor beta chains below was sequenced from the same sample in a study of cytomegalovirus exposure and HLA in healthy donors. With 60 Vbeta and 13 Jbeta primers, the PCR was carried out. Assay used: immunoSEQ multiplex PCR; TCRdb lists only in-frame clones, some missing. The sample shows roughly 80,000 clones, 75% to 85% of them seen only once. What was sequenced was PBMCs. These receptors all stem from a woman aged 30 to 39 in good health and CMV-seronegative.

To note about this clone: This CDR3 is also generated by other DNA sequences in the sample. The chain uses TRBV18 and TRBJ2-3, with 8 positions matching TRBD1. The CDR3 has 15 residues. In germline, CDR1 is KGHSH, CDR2 LQKENI. V shed 4 bases and J 4 bases; nucleotides not matched to a gene: 7. CDR3 region: CASSRDRQQADTQYF. In nucleotides, the CDR3 is TGTGCCAGCTCACGGGACAGGCAACAGGCAGATACGCAGTATTTT.

This clone was recorded a few times. This chain joins TRBV6-5 and TRBJ2-4, with TRBD2 identical over 7 bases. Germline CDR1 MNHEY, CDR2 SVGAGI. The V gene end was trimmed by 0 bases and the J gene end by 9 bases; junction bases not matched to a gene: 8. This CDR3 comprises 15 residues. The CDR3 sequence is CASSYSWGGERIQYF. Here the CDR3 DNA reads TGTGCCAGCAGTTACTCTTGGGGGGGGGAACGCATTCAGTACTTC.

This clone has just a few counts. The chain recombines TRBV2 with TRBJ1-5; D uncertain. The CDR3 contains 13 residues. Germline assignment: CDR1 SNHLY and CDR2 FYNNEI. Between the trimmed V and J ends, which lost 6 bases and 4 bases, there was a span of 10 bases. Written as DNA, the CDR3 is TGTGCCAGCAGGGTCTTACAAAATCAGCCCCAGCATTTT. Encoded protein: CASRVLQNQPQHF. Together with reference TRBV2 and TRBJ1-5, the CDR3 gives the full variable domain: EPEVTQTPSHQVTQMGQEVILRCVPISNHLYFYWYRQILGQKVEFLVSFYNNEISEKSEIFDDQFSVERPDGSNFTLKIRSTKLEDSAMYFCASRVLQNQPQHFGDGTRLSIL.

V usage is TRBV19 and J usage is TRBJ2-3; 9 bases map to TRBD2. Germline V lookup: CDR1 LNHDA, CDR2 SQIVND (reference sequence). Trimming took 4 bases from V and 0 from J; bases not matched to a gene: 2. The CDR3 is made up of 15 amino acids. The CDR3 is CASSSGRASTDTQYF. The CDR3 DNA is TGTGCCAGTAGTAGCGGGAGGGCCAGCACAGATACGCAGTATTTT. Variable domain in full (rest from reference TRBV19 and TRBJ2-3): DGGITQSPKYLFRKEGQNVTLSCEQNLNHDAMYWYRQDPGQGLRLIYYSQIVNDFQKGDIAEGYSVSREKKESFPLTVTSAQKNPTAFYLCASSSGRASTDTQYFGPGTRLTVL.

The chain is built from TRBV9 and TRBJ1-5; maybe TRBD1 (5 bases). This CDR3 has 13 amino acids. The V gene lost 2 bases and the J gene lost 5 bases, with 8 bases spanning the gap. The germline CDR1 and CDR2 sequences are SGDLS and YYNGEE. The chain's CDR3 is CASSVGEDQPQHF. The CDR3 DNA reads as TGTGCCAGCAGCGTGGGGGAGGATCAGCCCCAGCATTTT.

The chain uses TRBV14 and TRBJ1-2, with 7 nucleotides matching TRBD1. The V and J ends lost 1 base and 3 bases, in that order; junction bases with no gene match: 5. CDR3 size: 15 residues. Germline assignment: CDR1 SGHDN and CDR2 FVKESK. The DNA for the CDR3 is TGTGCCAGCAGCCAAGCAGGGGGTGGCCACTATGGCTACACCTTC. It specifies CASSQAGGGHYGYTF.

The rearrangement uses TRBV5-1 and TRBJ2-3, with TRBD1 matching over 7 bases. This CDR3 has 14 residues. Germline values: CDR1 SGHRS, CDR2 YFSETQ. Trimming took 5 bases from V and 6 from J; bases not matched to a gene: 9. CDR3 nucleotides: TGCGCCAGCAGACAAGGGGGCGAGCGGGATACGCAGTATTTT. It encodes CASRQGGERDTQYF. Together with reference TRBV5-1 and TRBJ2-3, the CDR3 gives the full variable domain: KAGVTQTPRYLIKTRGQQVTLSCSPISGHRSVSWYQQTPGQGLQFLFEYFSETQRNKGNFPGRFSGRQFSNSRSEMNVSTLELGDSALYLCASRQGGERDTQYFGPGTRLTVL.

The chain uses TRBV9 and TRBJ1-5; D is possibly TRBD1 (5 bases). CDR1 SGDLS and CDR2 YYNGEE come from the germline V gene. This CDR3 region has 14 residues. Trimming removed 5 bases from V and 9 bases from J, with 18 bases in between. CDR3 in amino acids: CASSLPWGGTPQHF. The CDR3 DNA reads as TGTGCCAGCAGTCTCCCCTGGGGAGGGACGCCCCAGCATTTT.

Here the CDR3 reads CASSNIGQSYEQYF. For the CDR3, the DNA is TGTGCCAGCAGCAATATTGGACAGAGCTACGAGCAGTACTTC. The chain joins TRBV28 to TRBJ2-7; D is perhaps TRBD1 (6 bases). Germline CDR1 and CDR2: MDHEN and SYDVKM. V lost 6 bases, J lost 3 bases, and 15 bases lay in between. This CDR3 comprises 14 residues.

The chain combines TRBV2 with TRBJ2-5; 8 bases match TRBD2. CDR3 length: 14 amino acids. The ends lost 10 bases at V and 4 bases at J; junction bases unmatched: 11. Germline CDR1 SNHLY, CDR2 FYNNEI. The CDR3 loop reads CANQRESMGETQYF. The CDR3 bases are TGTGCCAACCAGCGGGAGAGTATGGGAGAGACCCAGTACTTC.

This clone was found once. V and J are TRBV28 and TRBJ1-1, with TRBD1 matching over 7 bases. The CDR3 sequence is 14 residues long. V gave up 2 bases and J gave up 3 bases; unmatched junction bases: 3. Per germline, CDR1 MDHEN and CDR2 SYDVKM. This CDR3 is CASSLPTGYTEAFF. The CDR3 region has the DNA TGTGCCAGCAGTTTACCGACAGGGTACACTGAAGCTTTCTTT.

CDR3 sequence reads: CASSFGQTNTEAFF. The CDR3 DNA reads TGTGCCAGCAGTTTTGGACAGACGAACACTGAAGCTTTCTTT. V gene TRBV28 combines with J gene TRBJ1-1, with D possibly TRBD1 on 6 matching bases. V lost 3 bases to trimming and J lost 1 base, with 9 bases between them. Germline loops: CDR1 MDHEN, CDR2 SYDVKM. This CDR3 contains 14 residues.

CDR3 amino acids: CASSVAGGDVQETQYF. DNA of the CDR3: TGTGCCAGCAGCGTAGCAGGGGGCGACGTCCAAGAGACCCAGTACTTC. The rearrangement links TRBV9 to TRBJ2-5; 8 bases line up with TRBD1. This CDR3 region has 16 residues. The germline CDR1 and CDR2 sequences are SGDLS and YYNGEE. V trimming: 0 bases; J trimming: 1 base; junction bases outside the gene matches: 5.

This clone appeared a single time. The CDR3 bases are TGTGCCAGCTCACCACCGAACAGGGGCTCTGGGGCCAACGTCCTGACTTTC. This translates into CASSPPNRGSGANVLTF. The V gene is TRBV18, the J gene TRBJ2-6; 7 bases match TRBD1. Trimming at V came to 0 bases and at J to 0 bases, leaving 2 bases not matched to a gene. Germline CDR1 and CDR2: KGHSH and LQKENI. The CDR3 spans 17 residues.

Here the CDR3 DNA reads TGTGCCAGCAGTTTAATTGCCGGTGCCGACACTGAAGCTTTCTTT. Its translation is CASSLIAGADTEAFF. J is TRBJ1-1 and V is TRBV28; no firm D call. The V end lost 2 bases, the J end lost 3 bases, and 13 bases lay between the germline ends. The CDR3 runs to 15 residues. Germline V gene data show CDR1 as MDHEN and CDR2 as SYDVKM.

This chain uses TRBV7-9 with TRBJ2-7; 7 bases line up with TRBD1. This CDR3 contains 13 residues. V lost 6 bases to trimming and J lost 3 bases; unmatched junction nucleotides: 5. Germline loops: CDR1 SEHNR, CDR2 FQNEAQ (reference sequence). In DNA form, the CDR3 reads TGTGCCAGCAGACGGGACAGTAACTACGAGCAGTACTTC. It specifies CASRRDSNYEQYF.

This clone was observed a handful of times. The chain uses TRBV7-2 and TRBJ2-7, with unresolved D. Trimming shortened V by 5 bases and J by 4 bases, and 9 bases separated the two germline ends. Germline loops: CDR1 SGHTA, CDR2 FQGNSA. The CDR3 spans 12 residues. For the CDR3, the DNA is TGTGCCAGCAGCCATCCAGGTTACGAGCAGTACTTC. This encodes CASSHPGYEQYF. Looking up the rest from reference TRBV7-2 and TRBJ2-7 gives the full variable domain: GAGVSQSPSNKVTEKGKDVELRCDPISGHTALYWYRQSLGQGLEFLIYFQGNSAPDKSGLPSDRFSAERTGGSVSTLTIQRTQQEDSAVYLCASSHPGYEQYFGPGTRLTVT.

The chain recombines TRBV5-1 with TRBJ2-5; 13 nucleotides line up with TRBD2. The DNA end lines up better with TRBJ2-7; the J call may be wrong. The length of the CDR3 is 14 residues. The germline gives CDR1 SGHRS, CDR2 YFSETQ. Here the CDR3 reads CASRPGLAGFEQYF. The CDR3 region has the DNA TGCGCCAGCAGGCCGGGACTAGCGGGATTCGAGCAGTACTTC.

The CDR3 spells CASSLSTSQTYNEQFF. The CDR3 region has the DNA TGTGCCAGCAGCCTATCGACTAGCCAGACTTACAATGAGCAGTTCTTC. The genes are TRBV7-2 and TRBJ2-1; TRBD2 aligns across 7 bases. Germline V gene sequence: CDR1 SGHTA, CDR2 FQGNSA. V dropped 5 bases and J dropped 4; count of bases not matched to a gene: 11. The CDR3 sequence is 16 residues long.

V gene TRBV30 combines with J gene TRBJ2-5; 13 bases fit TRBD2. The CDR3 consists of 16 residues. The germline V gene has CDR1 GTSNPN and CDR2 SVGIG (reference sequence). V gave up 3 bases and J gave up 4 bases; unmatched junction bases: 8. The CDR3 nucleotides are TGTGCCTGGAGGGGAGGACTAGCGGGAGATGGAGAGACCCAGTACTTC. Translating gives CAWRGGLAGDGETQYF. Variable domain in full (rest from reference TRBV30 and TRBJ2-5): SQTIHQWPATLVQPVGSPLSLECTVEGTSNPNLYWYRQAAGRGLQLLFYSVGIGQISSEVPQNLSASRPQDRQFILSSKKLLLSDSGFYLCAWRGGLAGDGETQYFGPGTRLLVL.